This TCR beta chain was found in a study of blood T cell repertoires in COVID-19. The V gene's germline CDR1 is ENHRY and CDR2 SYGVKD. This CDR3 is 13 amino acids long. Trimming removed 6 bases from V and 0 bases from J, with 8 bases in between. Assay used: immunoSEQ multiplex PCR; TCRdb lists only in-frame clones, some missing. The sample includes about 220,000 clones, 80% seen only once; the top ten take approximately 6.6%. This clonotype was obtained from a woman in her seventies with acute or convalescent COVID-19. Sequenced sample: peripheral blood. The V call is TRBV10-3, the J call TRBJ1-1, with D perhaps TRBD1 (6 bases). This chain's CDR3 is CAISGTMNTEAFF. CDR3 coding DNA: TGTGCCATCAGCGGGACAATGAACACTGAAGCTTTCTTT.